The subject of this entry is one T cell receptor beta chain. The data derive from a study of Ad26.COV2.S vaccination and SARS-CoV-2 variants. Study context: Participants got Ad26.COV2.S intramuscularly, once or twice 56 days apart.

Germline trimming cut 0 bases from V and 5 bases from J; bases unmatched to any gene: 4. Germline V gene data show CDR1 as LGHDT and CDR2 as YNNKEL (reference sequence). The CDR3 covers 17 residues. Stated treatment: some 19 received Ad26.COV2.S at low or high dose, single or two shots; about 5 received placebo; per-sample allocation not given. Day 63 following the first vaccine or placebo injection was when the samples were taken. Data came from immunoSEQ multiplex PCR; TCRdb stores just in-frame clones and leaves some out. The sample includes roughly 350,000 clones, 86% seen only once; the top ten take about 11%.

The receptor's source is a person between 18 and 65 years old who received the Ad26.COV2.S COVID-19 vaccine or a placebo. The starting material was peripheral blood, obtained in a trial of Ad26.COV2.S vaccine versus placebo. The chain has TRBV3-1 (or the pseudogene TRBV3-2) and TRBJ2-2; TRBD2 matches at 12 bases. The CDR3 DNA reads as TGTGCCAGCAGCCAAGATTTCGGACTAGCGGGAACCGGGGAGCTGTTTTTT. Protein sequence: CASSQDFGLAGTGELFF.